This T cell receptor (beta chain) was documented in a study of blood T cell repertoires in COVID-19. Study background: COVID-19 samples, acute and convalescent, were from the United States, Italy and Spain. Sources were T cells, B-cell-depleted T cells, or PBMCs; the material itself was cDNA or gDNA.

This clone was recorded only once. Germline lookup yields CDR1 KGHDR and CDR2 SFDVKD. V lost 5 bases, J lost 7 bases, and 8 bases stayed unmatched. This CDR3 contains 14 residues. Study processing details: Reference gene primer amplification in the assay estimated nucleated cell counts. Some clones are missing from TCRdb's copy, which holds only in-frame ones; the method was immunoSEQ multiplex PCR. V, J and clone size derive from that table, while D and trimming were established from the DNA sequence. The sample lists 140,000 to 150,000 clones; 75% to 90% were seen once. V usage is TRBV24-1 and J usage is TRBJ1-1; TRBD1 matches 8 bases. Sequencing used peripheral blood. This TCR was recovered from a human donor in a cohort sampled during active COVID-19. The CDR3 sequence is CATSGPGGVGEAFF. The CDR3 DNA reads TGTGCCACCAGTGGGCCAGGGGGCGTCGGTGAAGCTTTCTTT.